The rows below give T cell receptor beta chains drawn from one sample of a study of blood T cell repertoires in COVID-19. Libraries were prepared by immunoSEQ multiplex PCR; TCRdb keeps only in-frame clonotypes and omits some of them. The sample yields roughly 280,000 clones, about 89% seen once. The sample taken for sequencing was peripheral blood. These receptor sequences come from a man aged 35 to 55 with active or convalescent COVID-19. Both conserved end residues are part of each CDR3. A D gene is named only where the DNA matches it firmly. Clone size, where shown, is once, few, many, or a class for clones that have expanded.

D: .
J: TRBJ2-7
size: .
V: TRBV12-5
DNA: TGTGCTAGTGGTTTGGTGACCCCCAGGGACGAGCAGTACTTC
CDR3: CASGLVTPRDEQYF

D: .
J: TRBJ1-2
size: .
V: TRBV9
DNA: TGTGCCAGCAGCGCCGGACAGAGTGGCTACACCTTC
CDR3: CASSAGQSGYTF

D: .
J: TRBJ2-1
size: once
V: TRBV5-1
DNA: TGCGCCAGCTACAACCCGAGCGGCCAGGAGCAGTTCTTC
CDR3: CASYNPSGQEQFF

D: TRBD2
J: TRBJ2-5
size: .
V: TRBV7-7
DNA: TGTGCTAGCAGCTTCCGGGACTACCCCCAAGAGACCCAGTACTTC
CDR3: CASSFRDYPQETQYF

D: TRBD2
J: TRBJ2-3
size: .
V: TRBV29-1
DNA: TGCAGCGTTCAGAGAGCGGGAGGAAGCACAGATACGCAGTATTTT
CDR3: CSVQRAGGSTDTQYF

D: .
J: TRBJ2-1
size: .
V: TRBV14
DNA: TGTGCCAGCGGCGGGGTCGGCAATGAGCAGTTCTTC
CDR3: CASGGVGNEQFF

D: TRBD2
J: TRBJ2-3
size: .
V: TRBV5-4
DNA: TGTGCCAGCAGCTTTGGAGGTCTTGGGGGACTAGCGACAGATACGCAGTATTTT
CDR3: CASSFGGLGGLATDTQYF

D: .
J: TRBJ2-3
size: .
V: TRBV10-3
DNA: TGTGCCATCAGGGCAGGGGACGCAGATACGCAGTATTTT
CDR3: CAIRAGDADTQYF

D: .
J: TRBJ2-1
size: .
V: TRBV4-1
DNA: TGCGCCAGCAGCCAAGTAACCGCGCGAGGGTCCTACAATGAGCAGTTCTTC
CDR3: CASSQVTARGSYNEQFF

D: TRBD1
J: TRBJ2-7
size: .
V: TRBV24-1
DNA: TGTGCCACCAGTGATGACAGGGGGGGGGAGCAGTACTTC
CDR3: CATSDDRGGEQYF

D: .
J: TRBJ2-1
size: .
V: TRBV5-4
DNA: TGTGCCAGCAGTCGGGGAAGGGATTCGTACAATGAGCAGTTCTTC
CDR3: CASSRGRDSYNEQFF

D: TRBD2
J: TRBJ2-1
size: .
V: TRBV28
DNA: TGTGCCAGCAGTTCCCTAGCGGGTAATCTGAATGAGCAGTTCTTC
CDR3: CASSSLAGNLNEQFF

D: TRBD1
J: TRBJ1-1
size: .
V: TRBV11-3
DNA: TGTGCCAGCAGCCTACAGGGGGGTTCTGAAGCTTTCTTT
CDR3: CASSLQGGSEAFF

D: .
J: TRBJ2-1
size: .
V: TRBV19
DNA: TGTGCCAGTAGAAACAGGGTTCTGGGCAATGAGCAGTTCTTC
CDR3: CASRNRVLGNEQFF

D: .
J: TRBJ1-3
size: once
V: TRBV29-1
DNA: TGCAGCGTTGAAGATCCCGGTTCTGGAAACACCATATATTTT
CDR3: CSVEDPGSGNTIYF

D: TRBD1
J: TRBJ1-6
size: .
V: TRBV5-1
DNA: TGCGCCAGCAGCCCGTACGGACAGGGAGATAATTCACCCCTCCACTTT
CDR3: CASSPYGQGDNSPLHF

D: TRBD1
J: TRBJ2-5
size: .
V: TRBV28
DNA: TGTGCCAGCAGGGGGACAGGGGGCGCGGGAGAGACCCAGTACTTC
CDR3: CASRGTGGAGETQYF

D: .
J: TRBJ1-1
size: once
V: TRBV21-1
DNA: TGTGCCAGCAATGCAACAGTGAACACTGAAGCTTTCTTT
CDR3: CASNATVNTEAFF

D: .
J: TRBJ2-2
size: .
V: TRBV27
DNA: TGTGCCAGCAGTTTCTATGGGGCCACCGGGGAGCTGTTTTTT
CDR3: CASSFYGATGELFF

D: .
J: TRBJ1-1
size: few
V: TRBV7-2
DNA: TGTGCCAGCAGCACCCAGGCCGGGGGGGCAGCTTTCTTT
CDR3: CASSTQAGGAAFF

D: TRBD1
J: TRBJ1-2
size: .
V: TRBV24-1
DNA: TGTGCCACCAGTGGGACAGGCAACTATGGCTACACCTTC
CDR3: CATSGTGNYGYTF

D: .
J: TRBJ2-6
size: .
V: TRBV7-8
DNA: TGTGCCAGCAGCTTAGCGCGCAGGTTCGGCTCTGGGGCCAACGTCCTGACTTTC
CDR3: CASSLARRFGSGANVLTF

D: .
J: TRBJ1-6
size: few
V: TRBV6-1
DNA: TGTGCCAGCAGTGAAAGGTCGGGCTCCTATAATTCACCCCTCCACTTT
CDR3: CASSERSGSYNSPLHF

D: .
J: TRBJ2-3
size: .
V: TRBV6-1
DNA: TGTGCCAGCAGTGAAGACCGGACAGTTGATACGCAGTATTTT
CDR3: CASSEDRTVDTQYF

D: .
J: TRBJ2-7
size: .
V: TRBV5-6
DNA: TGTGCCAGCAGCTTCGGTTCAGGGGTCCCCTACGAGCAGTACTTC
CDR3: CASSFGSGVPYEQYF

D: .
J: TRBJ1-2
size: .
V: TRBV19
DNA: TGTGCCAGTACCGCCGGGGGATATGGCTACACCTTC
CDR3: CASTAGGYGYTF

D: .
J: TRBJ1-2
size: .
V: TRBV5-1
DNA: TGCGCCAGCAGCTTAAGCTCGGCAGGGGACTATGGCTACACCTTC
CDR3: CASSLSSAGDYGYTF

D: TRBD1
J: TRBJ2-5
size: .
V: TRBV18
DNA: TGTGCCAGCTCACTCAACCAGGGGGCTCGAGAGACCCAGTACTTC
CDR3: CASSLNQGARETQYF

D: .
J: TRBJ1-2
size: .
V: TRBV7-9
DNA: TGTGCCAGCAGGGAGGGGCTGACCGCTAACTATGGCTACACCTTC
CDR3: CASREGLTANYGYTF

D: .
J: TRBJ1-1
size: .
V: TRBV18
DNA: TGTGCCAGCTCACCATCGAGGAGCGCTGAAGCTTTCTTT
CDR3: CASSPSRSAEAFF

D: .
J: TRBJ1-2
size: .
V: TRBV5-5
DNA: TGTGCCAGCAGCTTGGTAGGAGGGCCTAACTATGGCTACACCTTC
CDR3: CASSLVGGPNYGYTF

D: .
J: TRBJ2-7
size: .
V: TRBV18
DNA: TGTGCCAGCTCACCCTTAGGGGTCGAGCAGTACTTC
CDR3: CASSPLGVEQYF

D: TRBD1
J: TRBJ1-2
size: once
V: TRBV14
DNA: TGTGCCAGCAGCTTCCAGGGGGCCGGCTATGGCTACACCTTC
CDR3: CASSFQGAGYGYTF

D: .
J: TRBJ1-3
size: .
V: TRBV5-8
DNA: TGTGCCAGCAGCTCCACGGACAGCCCGGGAAACACCATATATTTT
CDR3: CASSSTDSPGNTIYF

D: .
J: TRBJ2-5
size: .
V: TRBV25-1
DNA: TGTGCCAGCAGTGAATATAGAGGGCTTTCGTCGGGGACCCAGTACTTC
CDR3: CASSEYRGLSSGTQYF

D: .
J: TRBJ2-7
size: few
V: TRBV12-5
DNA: TGTGCTAGTGGTTTGGCTGTAGGAGTTGCCTACGAGCAGTACTTC
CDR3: CASGLAVGVAYEQYF

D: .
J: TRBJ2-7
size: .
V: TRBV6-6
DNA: TGTGCCAGCGCTAAGTGGCAAAATAAAGGGAGGGAGCAGTACTTC
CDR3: CASAKWQNKGREQYF

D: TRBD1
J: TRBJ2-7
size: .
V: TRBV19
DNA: TGTGCCAGTAGTCCAAGACAGGGGGCGAGGGAGCAGTACTTC
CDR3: CASSPRQGAREQYF

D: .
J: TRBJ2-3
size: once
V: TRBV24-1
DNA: TGTGCCACCAGTGTCCAGGGAATCACAGATACGCAGTATTTT
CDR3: CATSVQGITDTQYF

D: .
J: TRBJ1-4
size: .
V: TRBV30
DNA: TGTGCCTGGAGTGTGGGAGTTGGGGAACTGTTTTTT
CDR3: CAWSVGVGELFF

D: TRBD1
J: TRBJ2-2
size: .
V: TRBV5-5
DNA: TGTGCCAGCAGCTTCTACGGGACAGGGAACACCGGGGAGCTGTTTTTT
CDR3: CASSFYGTGNTGELFF

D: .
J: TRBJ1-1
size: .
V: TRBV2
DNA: TGTGCCAGCAGTGAGGGAGGGAACACTGAAGCTTTCTTT
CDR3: CASSEGGNTEAFF

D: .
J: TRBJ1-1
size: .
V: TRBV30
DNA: TGTGCCTGGAGTGAGGACAGTGCGAACACTGAAGCTTTCTTT
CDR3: CAWSEDSANTEAFF

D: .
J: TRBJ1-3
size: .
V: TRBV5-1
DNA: TGCGCCAGCAGCTTGGACAGCCTAAACACCATATATTTT
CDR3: CASSLDSLNTIYF

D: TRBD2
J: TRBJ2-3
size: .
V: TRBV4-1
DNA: TGCGCCAGCAGCCAAGTGGGGGGGTCAGATACGCAGTATTTT
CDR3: CASSQVGGSDTQYF

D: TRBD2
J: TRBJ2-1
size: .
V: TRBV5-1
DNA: TGCGCCAGCAGCTTGGAGTTAGCGGGTTCCTACAATGAGCAGTTCTTC
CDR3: CASSLELAGSYNEQFF

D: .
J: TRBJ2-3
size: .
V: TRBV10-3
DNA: TGTGCCATCACGGGCGACCAGGGAGATACGCAGTATTTT
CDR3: CAITGDQGDTQYF

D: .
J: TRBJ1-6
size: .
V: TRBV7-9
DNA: TGTGCCGGACATTCGGCAACTAATTCACCCCTCCACTTT
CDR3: CAGHSATNSPLHF

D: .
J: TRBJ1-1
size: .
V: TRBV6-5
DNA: TGTGCCAGCAGCCGGGTGAACACTGAAGCTTTCTTT
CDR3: CASSRVNTEAFF

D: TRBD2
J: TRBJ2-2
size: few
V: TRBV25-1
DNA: TGTGCCAGCACTTCTCAGGCGCGGGGGACCGGGGAGCTGTTTTTT
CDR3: CASTSQARGTGELFF

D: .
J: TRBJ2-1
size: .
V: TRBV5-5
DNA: TGTGCCAGCAGCTTAACGGTTAGAGTGGTGGATGAGCAGTTCTTC
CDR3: CASSLTVRVVDEQFF

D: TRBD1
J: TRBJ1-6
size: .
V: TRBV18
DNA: TGTGCCAGCTCACCACCGGGACAGGGACGTAGCTACTCACCCCTCCACTTT
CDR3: CASSPPGQGRSYSPLHF

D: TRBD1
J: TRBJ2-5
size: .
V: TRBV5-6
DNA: TGTGCCAGCAGCTCTTGGGGCCAGGGGGAAGAGACCCAGTACTTC
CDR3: CASSSWGQGEETQYF

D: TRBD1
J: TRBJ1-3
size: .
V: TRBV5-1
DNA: TGCGCCAGCAGCCGGGCGACAGGGGCCTCTGGAAACACCATATATTTT
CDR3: CASSRATGASGNTIYF

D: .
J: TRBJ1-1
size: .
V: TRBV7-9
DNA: TGTGCCAGCAGCCGCGGCTTGAACACTGAAGCTTTCTTT
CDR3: CASSRGLNTEAFF

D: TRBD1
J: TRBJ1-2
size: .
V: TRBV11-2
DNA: TGTGCCAGCAGCTTAGATATGGGACAGCCTTCCTTC
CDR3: CASSLDMGQPSF